This passage covers 9 T cell receptor beta chains from one sample sequenced in a study of technical replicates of blood from a handful of donors. This table comes from immunoSEQ multiplex PCR, and its TCRdb copy is limited to in-frame clones, with some not included. The sample shows tens of thousands of clones, less than 95% of them seen only once. The sample was T cells isolated from PBMCs. The receptors shown here come from a human donor in good health.

This clone appeared a single time. The chain links TRBV28 to TRBJ2-7; D gene uncertain. There are 15 residues in the CDR3. V gave up 4 bases and J gave up 3 bases, with 16 bases separating them. Germline loops: CDR1 MDHEN, CDR2 SYDVKM. The DNA of the CDR3 is TGTGCCAGCAGTTCCCTTAGACTCCGTGGCTACGAGCAGTACTTC. It codes for CASSSLRLRGYEQYF.

The CDR3 DNA sequence: TGCGCCAGCAGCTTGGGCGGAAACTATGGCTACACCTTC. Its translation is CASSLGGNYGYTF. The gene calls are TRBV5-1 and TRBJ1-2; no firm D call. V lost 0 bases and J 2 bases, leaving 5 bases between the germline ends. Germline CDR1 and CDR2: SGHRS and YFSETQ. The CDR3 spans 13 residues.

The chain employs TRBV6-4 and TRBJ1-2; D gene unclear. Between the trimmed V and J ends, which lost 2 bases and 9 bases, there was a span of 25 bases. Germline V gene sequence: CDR1 MRHNA, CDR2 SNTAGT. The CDR3 runs to 17 residues. The CDR3 nucleotides read TGTGCCAGCAGTGACCCGGGGAGCTTCCTATTAAGCGATCGCTACACCTTC. It specifies CASSDPGSFLLSDRYTF.

The V and J genes are TRBV5-1 and TRBJ2-1; D is perhaps TRBD2 (6 bases). The V and J ends lost 4 bases and 0 bases respectively, with 11 bases between them. The CDR3 consists of 15 residues. The germline V gene encodes CDR1 SGHRS and CDR2 YFSETQ. CDR3 sequence reads: CASSLAFSSYNEQFF. Here the CDR3 DNA reads TGCGCCAGCAGCCTAGCGTTTAGCTCCTACAATGAGCAGTTCTTC.

The CDR3 sequence: CAWSPTAVYEQYF. CDR3 coding DNA: TGTGCCTGGAGTCCGACAGCAGTCTACGAGCAGTACTTC. The chain combines TRBV30 with TRBJ2-7; D is possibly TRBD1 (5 bases). The CDR3 is 13 residues long. CDR1 and CDR2 from the germline V gene are GTSNPN and SVGIG (reference sequence). Deletions cut 2 bases from V and 3 bases from J, with 11 bases between.

The chain combines TRBV6-1 with TRBJ2-7; possibly TRBD1 for D (6 bases). V was shortened by 6 bases and J by 4 bases, with 10 bases between the two germline ends. The CDR3 is 12 amino acids. Germline CDR1 is MNHNS and CDR2 is SASEGT. The CDR3 DNA sequence: TGTGCCAGCAGCCCTCAGGGGTACGAGCAGTACTTC. Residues: CASSPQGYEQYF.

The V gene is TRBV9, the J gene TRBJ1-2; 8 bases are a match to TRBD1. Looked up from germline, CDR1 is SGDLS and CDR2 is YYNGEE. Losses at the gene ends were 3 bases for V and 5 bases for J; bases not matched to a gene: 12. The CDR3 totals 16 residues. CDR3: CASSGGTGPEGYGYTF. DNA for the CDR3: TGTGCCAGCAGCGGAGGGACAGGCCCAGAAGGGTATGGCTACACCTTC.

The chain employs TRBV4-1 and TRBJ2-7; tentative D call: TRBD2 (7 bases). Germline CDR1 reads MGHRA; CDR2 reads YSYEKL. The CDR3 totals 16 residues. V gave up 4 bases and J gave up 5 bases, with 21 bases separating them. The CDR3 sequence: CASSLGGGGSVDEQYF. The CDR3 region has the DNA TGCGCCAGCAGCCTCGGTGGGGGCGGGAGTGTCGACGAGCAGTACTTC.

A single count supports this clone. This rearrangement joins TRBV11-2 to TRBJ2-3; 11 bases match TRBD2. CDR1 SGHAT and CDR2 FQNNGV come from the germline V gene. The V and J ends lost 2 bases and 1 base, in that order; junction bases with no gene match: 2. The CDR3 contains 16 residues. CDR3 region: CASSLLAGGRTDTQYF. DNA for the CDR3: TGTGCCAGCAGCTTACTAGCGGGAGGACGCACAGATACGCAGTATTTT.